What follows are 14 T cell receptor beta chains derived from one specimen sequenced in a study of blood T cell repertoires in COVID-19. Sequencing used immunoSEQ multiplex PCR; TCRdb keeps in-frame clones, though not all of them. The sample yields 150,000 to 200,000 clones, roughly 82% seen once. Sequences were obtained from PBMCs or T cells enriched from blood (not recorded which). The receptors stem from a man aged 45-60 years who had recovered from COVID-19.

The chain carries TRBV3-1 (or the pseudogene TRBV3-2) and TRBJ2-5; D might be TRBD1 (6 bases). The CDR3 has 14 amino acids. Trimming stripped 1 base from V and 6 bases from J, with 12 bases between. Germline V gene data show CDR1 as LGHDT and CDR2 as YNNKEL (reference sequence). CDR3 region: CASSQGPGQQTQYF. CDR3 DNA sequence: TGTGCCAGCAGCCAAGGGCCGGGACAACAGACCCAGTACTTC.

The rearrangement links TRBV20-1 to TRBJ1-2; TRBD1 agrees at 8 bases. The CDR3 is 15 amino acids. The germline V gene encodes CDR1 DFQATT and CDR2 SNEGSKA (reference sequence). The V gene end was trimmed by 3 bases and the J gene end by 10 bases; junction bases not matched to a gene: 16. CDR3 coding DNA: TGCAGTGCTAGTATATCTGGACAGGGCCTTATGGACTACACCTTC. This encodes CSASISGQGLMDYTF.

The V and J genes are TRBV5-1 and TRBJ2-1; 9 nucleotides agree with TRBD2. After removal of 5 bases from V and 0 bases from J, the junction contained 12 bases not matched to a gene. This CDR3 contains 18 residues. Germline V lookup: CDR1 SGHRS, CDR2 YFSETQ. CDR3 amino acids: CASRGGLAGLSSYNEQFF. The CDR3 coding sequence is TGCGCCAGCAGGGGAGGGCTAGCGGGGCTAAGCTCCTACAATGAGCAGTTCTTC.

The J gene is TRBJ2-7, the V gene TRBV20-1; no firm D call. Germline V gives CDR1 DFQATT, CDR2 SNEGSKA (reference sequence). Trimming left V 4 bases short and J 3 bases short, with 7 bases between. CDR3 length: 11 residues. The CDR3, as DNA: TGCAGTGCTAATACAGTCTACGAGCAGTACTTC. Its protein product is CSANTVYEQYF.

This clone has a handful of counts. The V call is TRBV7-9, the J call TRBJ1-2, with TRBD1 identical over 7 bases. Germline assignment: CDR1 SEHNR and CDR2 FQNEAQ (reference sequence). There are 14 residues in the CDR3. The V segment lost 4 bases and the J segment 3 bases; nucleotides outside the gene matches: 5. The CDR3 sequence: CASSSGQAYYGYTF. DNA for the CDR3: TGTGCCAGCAGCTCAGGACAGGCATACTATGGCTACACCTTC.

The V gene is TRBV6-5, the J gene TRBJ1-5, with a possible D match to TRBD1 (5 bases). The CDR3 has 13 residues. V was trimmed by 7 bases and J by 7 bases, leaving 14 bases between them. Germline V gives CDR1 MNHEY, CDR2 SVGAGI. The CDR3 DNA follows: TGTGCCAGCACCCTGGGGGGGTACCAGCCCCAGCATTTT. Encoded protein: CASTLGGYQPQHF.

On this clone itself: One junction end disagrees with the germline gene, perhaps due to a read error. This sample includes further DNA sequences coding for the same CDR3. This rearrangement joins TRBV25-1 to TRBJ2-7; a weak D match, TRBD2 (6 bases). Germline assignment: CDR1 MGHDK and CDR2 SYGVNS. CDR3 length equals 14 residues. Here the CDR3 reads CASSGGTRAYEQYF. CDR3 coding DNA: TGTGCCAGCAGTGGCGGGACCCGAGCCTACGAGCAGTATTTC.

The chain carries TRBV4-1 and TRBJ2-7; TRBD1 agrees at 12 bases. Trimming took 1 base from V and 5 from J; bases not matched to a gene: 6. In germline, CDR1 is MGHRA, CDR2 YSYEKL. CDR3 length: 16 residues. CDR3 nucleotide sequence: TGCGCCAGCAGCCAAGGATCCGGGACAGGGGGCCACGAGCAGTACTTC. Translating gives CASSQGSGTGGHEQYF.

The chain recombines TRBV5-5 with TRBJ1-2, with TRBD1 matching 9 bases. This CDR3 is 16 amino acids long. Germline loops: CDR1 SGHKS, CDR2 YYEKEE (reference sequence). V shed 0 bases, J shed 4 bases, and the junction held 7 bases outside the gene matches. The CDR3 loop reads CASSLARTGVLYGYTF. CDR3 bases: TGTGCCAGCAGCTTGGCCCGGACAGGGGTCCTCTATGGCTACACCTTC.

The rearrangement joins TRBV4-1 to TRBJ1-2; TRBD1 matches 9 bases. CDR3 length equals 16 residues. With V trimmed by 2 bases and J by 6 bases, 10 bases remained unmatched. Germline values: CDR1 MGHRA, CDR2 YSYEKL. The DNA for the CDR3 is TGCGCCAGCAGCCAATTGAGGGACAGGGTTCGCGATGGCTACACCTTC. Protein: CASSQLRDRVRDGYTF.

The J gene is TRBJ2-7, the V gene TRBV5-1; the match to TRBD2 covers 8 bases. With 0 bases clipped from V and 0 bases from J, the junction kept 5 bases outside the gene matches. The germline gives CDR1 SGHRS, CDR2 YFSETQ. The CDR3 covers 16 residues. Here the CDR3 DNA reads TGCGCCAGCAGCTTGGGGGGTAGCGGGGCCTCCTACGAGCAGTACTTC. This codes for CASSLGGSGASYEQYF.

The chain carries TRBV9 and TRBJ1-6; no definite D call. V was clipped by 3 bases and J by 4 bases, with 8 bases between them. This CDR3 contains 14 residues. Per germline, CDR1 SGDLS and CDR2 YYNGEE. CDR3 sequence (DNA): TGTGCCAGCAGCGCTTGGCAGTATAATTCACCCCTCCACTTT. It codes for CASSAWQYNSPLHF.

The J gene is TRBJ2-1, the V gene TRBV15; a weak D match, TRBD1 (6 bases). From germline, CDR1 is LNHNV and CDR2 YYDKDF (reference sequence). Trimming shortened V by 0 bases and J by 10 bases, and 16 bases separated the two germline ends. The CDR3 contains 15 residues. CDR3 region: CATSRDNRDESEQFF. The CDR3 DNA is TGTGCCACCAGCAGAGATAACAGGGATGAGTCGGAGCAGTTCTTC.

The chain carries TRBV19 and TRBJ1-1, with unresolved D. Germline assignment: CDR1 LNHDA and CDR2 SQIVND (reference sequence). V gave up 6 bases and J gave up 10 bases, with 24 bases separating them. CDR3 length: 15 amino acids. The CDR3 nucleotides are TGTGCCAGTAGCCCCACCTCGGGTTCCCGGCCGGGAGCTTTCTTT. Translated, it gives CASSPTSGSRPGAFF.